These 16 T cell receptor beta chains originate from one sample sequenced in a study of blood T cell repertoires in COVID-19. TCRdb keeps only in-frame clones here, not all; method: immunoSEQ multiplex PCR. Of approximately 190,000 clones listed, approximately 90% are singletons. Specimen: PBMCs or T cells enriched from blood (not recorded which). The receptors come from a woman aged 40-49 years in a cohort exposed to, infected with or recovered from COVID-19 (not recorded which).

The V gene is TRBV7-2, the J gene TRBJ2-1, with TRBD2 matching over 10 bases. Trimming removed 3 bases from V and 2 bases from J; junction bases left unmatched: 1. The CDR3 is 15 amino acids. The germline V gene has CDR1 SGHTA and CDR2 FQGNSA. CDR3 nucleotides: TGTGCCAGCAGCTTCCTAGCGGGGGCCTACAATGAGCAGTTCTTC. Protein: CASSFLAGAYNEQFF.

J is TRBJ2-3 and V is TRBV6-2 or TRBV6-3, with a tentative D call TRBD1 (5 bases). CDR3 length equals 15 residues. The germline V and J ends were trimmed by 5 bases and 1 base, with 13 bases remaining between them. Germline CDR1 MNHEY, CDR2 SVGEGT. CDR3: CASSLLLGGTDTQYF. The CDR3 DNA sequence: TGTGCCAGCAGTCTCCTTCTAGGGGGCACAGATACGCAGTATTTT.

This clone was counted only a few times. The V call is TRBV7-8, the J call TRBJ2-5; D is possibly TRBD1 (6 bases). CDR1 is SGHVS and CDR2 is FQNEAQ in the germline V gene. The V end was cut by 1 base, the J end by 5 bases, with 11 bases between. The CDR3 is made up of 14 amino acids. In DNA, the CDR3 is TGTGCCAGCAGCTTAGTGCGGACAGTCGAGACCCAGTACTTC. Its protein is CASSLVRTVETQYF.

The V gene is TRBV19, the J gene TRBJ1-1; D not certain. This CDR3 spans 14 amino acids. V was clipped by 6 bases and J by 5 bases, with 16 bases between them. CDR1 LNHDA and CDR2 SQIVND come from the germline V gene (reference sequence). In DNA form, the CDR3 reads TGTGCCAGTAGCCCGTTGAGGGAGAGGACTGAAGCTTTCTTT. Its protein is CASSPLRERTEAFF.

V usage is TRBV27 and J usage is TRBJ2-1; D unresolved. V lost 3 bases and J 6 bases, leaving 9 bases between the germline ends. Germline loops: CDR1 MNHEY, CDR2 SMNVEV (reference sequence). The CDR3 has 13 residues. The CDR3 reads CASSLSLLNEQFF. The CDR3 DNA sequence: TGTGCCAGCAGTTTGTCTCTCCTCAATGAGCAGTTCTTC.

This rearrangement joins TRBV9 to TRBJ2-7; 7 bases line up with TRBD2. Germline lookup yields CDR1 SGDLS and CDR2 YYNGEE. Losses at the gene ends were 5 bases for V and 3 bases for J; bases not matched to a gene: 8. The CDR3 runs 14 residues. The CDR3 is CASSGIGEGYEQYF. CDR3 in DNA: TGTGCCAGCAGTGGGATCGGGGAGGGCTACGAGCAGTACTTC. Supplemented by reference TRBV9 and TRBJ2-7, the full variable domain reads DSGVTQTPKHLITATGQRVTLRCSPRSGDLSVYWYQQSLDQGLQFLIQYYNGEERAKGNILERFSAQQFPDLHSELNLSSLELGDSALYFCASSGIGEGYEQYFGPGTRLTVT.

This chain links TRBV5-1 with TRBJ1-1; no clear D. The germline CDR1 and CDR2 sequences are SGHRS and YFSETQ. The V end was cut by 3 bases, the J end by 5 bases, with 17 bases between. The CDR3 loop spans 15 amino acids. Written as DNA, the CDR3 is TGCGCCAGCAGCTGGAATACAGTCGGTGGGACTGAAGCTTTCTTT. It yields the protein CASSWNTVGGTEAFF.

V is TRBV7-9 and J is TRBJ1-6, with TRBD1 matching 9 bases. The germline V gene encodes CDR1 SEHNR and CDR2 FQNEAQ (reference sequence). The J segment lost 2 bases and the V segment lost 5 bases, leaving 4 bases of the junction unmatched. This CDR3 spans 16 amino acids. The CDR3 protein is CASSARTGAYNSPLHF. The CDR3 DNA reads TGTGCCAGCAGCGCTAGGACAGGGGCCTATAATTCACCCCTCCACTTT. Full variable domain (remainder filled in from reference TRBV7-9 and TRBJ1-6): DTGVSQNPRHKITKRGQNVTFRCDPISEHNRLYWYRQTLGQGPEFLTYFQNEAQLEKSRLLSDRFSAERPKGSFSTLEIQRTEQGDSAMYLCASSARTGAYNSPLHFGNGTRLTVT.

Points on this clone: Its ends do not fully match the called genes, so a read error is possible. V is TRBV4-1 and J is TRBJ2-1, with TRBD2 matching over 8 bases. The V gene's germline CDR1 is MGHRA and CDR2 YSYEKL. CDR3 length: 17 amino acids. CDR3 residues: CASTQSPGGAHVNEQLF. CDR3 sequence (DNA): TGCGCCAGCACCCAAAGTCCCGGGGGGGCTCACGTCAATGAGCAGCTCTTC.

A note on this clone: Other nucleotide sequences in the sample specify the same CDR3. This chain joins TRBV19 and TRBJ2-1; D is possibly TRBD2 (6 bases). There are 13 residues in the CDR3. Germline-derived CDR1 and CDR2 are LNHDA and SQIVND (reference sequence). Trimming took off 6 bases at V and 4 bases at J, with 10 bases between the two ends. CDR3 in DNA: TGTGCCAGTAGATTGGCGGGGTACAATGAGCAGTTCTTC. Protein: CASRLAGYNEQFF.

DNA of the CDR3: TGTGCCAGCAGCAAAGACGGGTCCTACTATGGCTACACCTTC. It specifies CASSKDGSYYGYTF. The chain links TRBV13 to TRBJ1-2; no clear D gene. The length of the CDR3 is 14 residues. Germline assignment: CDR1 PRHDT and CDR2 FYEKMQ (reference sequence). V was pared by 5 bases and J by 3 bases, with 13 bases between.

The gene calls are TRBV4-1 and TRBJ1-1, with a possible D match to TRBD1 (5 bases). From germline, CDR1 is MGHRA and CDR2 YSYEKL. The V gene lost 2 bases and the J gene lost 5 bases, with 27 bases spanning the gap. This CDR3 region has 19 residues. CDR3 sequence: CASSQLTFGGTGQGTEAFF. The CDR3 nucleotides read TGCGCCAGCAGCCAACTAACCTTCGGCGGCACAGGTCAGGGAACTGAAGCTTTCTTT.

The V call is TRBV10-1, the J call TRBJ1-1; perhaps TRBD1 as D (6 bases). Germline CDR1 and CDR2: WNHNN and SYGVQD (reference sequence). V shed 5 bases and J shed 1 base, with 8 bases lying between them. The CDR3 has 13 amino acids. The CDR3 DNA sequence: TGCGCCAGCAGTCGACAGGAGAACACTGAAGCTTTCTTT. This encodes CASSRQENTEAFF.

The chain couples TRBV24-1 to TRBJ1-5, with D unresolved. V lost 7 bases to trimming and J lost 4 bases, with 10 bases between them. The V gene's germline CDR1 is KGHDR and CDR2 SFDVKD. The CDR3 contains 13 residues. CDR3 protein: CATSPGLNQPQHF. As DNA, the CDR3 is TGTGCCACCAGCCCCGGGTTAAATCAGCCCCAGCATTTT.

The gene calls are TRBV7-8 and TRBJ1-5; D call uncertain. The V end lost 5 bases, the J end lost 2 bases, and 4 bases lay between the germline ends. The CDR3 covers 12 residues. The germline CDR1 and CDR2 sequences are SGHVS and FQNEAQ. CDR3 protein: CASSPGNQPQHF. CDR3 bases: TGTGCCAGCAGCCCCGGCAATCAGCCCCAGCATTTT.

This chain joins TRBV13 and TRBJ2-1; 7 bases agree with TRBD2. The CDR3 spans 16 residues. V dropped 0 bases and J dropped 7; count of bases not matched to a gene: 9. From germline, CDR1 is PRHDT and CDR2 FYEKMQ (reference sequence). The CDR3 loop is CASSLGVGGTFNEQFF. In DNA form, the CDR3 reads TGTGCCAGCAGCTTAGGAGTGGGGGGGACTTTTAATGAGCAGTTCTTC.